This T cell receptor (beta chain) was identified in a study of early T cells in non-severe SARS-CoV-2 infection. Study-level background: Alpha and beta chains were unpaired, from unsorted whole-blood bulk RNA.

Tagging with unique molecular identifiers was applied to individual cDNA molecules. Via MiXCR, TCRdb re-called the 5' RACE reads, giving one row per CDR3 protein. The sample comprises about 46,000 distinct CDR3 sequences, 5.4% of which are singletons, and 5.4% rests with the top ten. The study's findings and limits: Lookups in VDJdb leaned toward anti-spike CD8 responses and missed private and CD4 specificities.

Many counts were recorded for this clonotype. Its target is not known. This CDR3 region has 15 residues. CDR1 MDHEN and CDR2 SYDVKM come from the germline V gene. Trimming cost V 2 bases and J 5 bases, with 16 bases left between them. The chain combines TRBV28 with TRBJ2-7; either TRBD1 or TRBD2 may supply D (6 bases each). This receptor was obtained from an adult who was a healthcare worker with PCR-confirmed SARS-CoV-2 infection or an uninfected control (not recorded which). Sequenced here: whole blood, sampled at baseline. The DNA for the CDR3 is TGTGCCAGCAGTTTAGTCAGGAGGGGGAAGAACGAGCAGTACTTC. This translates into CASSLVRRGKNEQYF.